Following are 24 T cell receptor beta chains from one sample sequenced in a study of T cell responses to AZD1222 COVID-19 vaccine. Data came from immunoSEQ multiplex PCR; TCRdb stores just in-frame clones and leaves some out. This sample yields about 100,000 clones, of which 88% are seen a single time; around 2.8% belongs to the top ten. The material sequenced was peripheral blood, taken on day 0 of AZD1222 vaccination. The receptors come from an adult in good health.

The chain couples TRBV5-5 to TRBJ1-4; no reliable D call. In germline, CDR1 is SGHKS, CDR2 YYEKEE (reference sequence). This CDR3 contains 13 residues. V was pared by 4 bases and J by 7 bases, with 11 bases between. The CDR3 region is CASSRPSGEKLFF. CDR3 nucleotides: TGTGCCAGCAGCCGGCCGTCGGGTGAAAAACTGTTTTTT.

The rearrangement uses TRBV25-1 and TRBJ2-1; 9 bases are a match to TRBD1. The junction had 1 base not matched to a gene; V was cut back by 3 bases and J by 1 base. Germline CDR1 reads MGHDK; CDR2 reads SYGVNS. The CDR3 covers 15 residues. DNA for the CDR3: TGTGCCAGCAGTGACGGACAGGGGTCCTACAATGAGCAGTTCTTC. Translation: CASSDGQGSYNEQFF.

The rearrangement links TRBV4-2 to TRBJ2-1; D might be TRBD2 (6 bases). The V gene's germline CDR1 is LGHNA and CDR2 YNFKEQ. This CDR3 region has 16 residues. V was clipped by 0 bases and J by 3 bases, with 12 bases between them. CDR3 bases: TGTGCCAGCAGCCAAGAAGCCGGGAGCTACTACAATGAGCAGTTCTTC. Its protein is CASSQEAGSYYNEQFF.

The DNA for the CDR3 is TGTGCCTGGAGAGACAGGGTCTCACCCCTCCACTTT. Translating it yields CAWRDRVSPLHF. This rearrangement joins TRBV30 to TRBJ1-6; 7 bases align to TRBD1. Germline V gene sequence: CDR1 GTSNPN, CDR2 SVGIG (reference sequence). This CDR3 is built from 12 residues. After removal of 3 bases from V and 10 bases from J, the junction contained 3 bases not matched to a gene.

This sequence joins TRBV7-2 and TRBJ1-6; 8 bases are shared with TRBD1. Losses at the gene ends were 2 bases for V and 6 bases for J; bases not matched to a gene: 3. The CDR3 length is 15 residues. Per germline, CDR1 SGHTA and CDR2 FQGNSA. The CDR3 sequence: CASSLSDRANSPLHF. The DNA for the CDR3 is TGTGCCAGCAGCTTATCGGACAGGGCTAATTCACCCCTCCACTTT.

The chain links TRBV4-1 to TRBJ1-6, with 8 bases identical to TRBD1. CDR1 MGHRA and CDR2 YSYEKL come from the germline V gene. The V and J ends lost 3 bases and 9 bases, in that order; junction bases with no gene match: 13. CDR3 length: 17 amino acids. This CDR3 is CASSHVQTGVILSPLHF. In nucleotides, the CDR3 is TGCGCCAGCAGCCACGTGCAGACAGGGGTAATACTTTCACCCCTCCACTTT.

This clone came up once. The genes are TRBV24-1 and TRBJ2-7, with 8 bases fitting TRBD2. J was trimmed by 4 bases and V by 4 bases; bases with no gene match: 8. The CDR3 runs to 15 residues. Germline V gene data show CDR1 as KGHDR and CDR2 as SFDVKD. The chain's CDR3 is CATSEPPGLEYEQYF. The CDR3 DNA follows: TGTGCCACCAGTGAGCCCCCGGGACTAGAGTACGAGCAGTACTTC.

CDR3 bases: TGCAGCCCATGTGACGCCGGGCTCCAACGAAGCGGCTACACCTTC. It specifies CSPCDAGLQRSGYTF. The V gene is TRBV29-1, the J gene TRBJ1-2; no clear D gene. Germline CDR1 and CDR2: SQVTM and ANQGSEA. Trimming took off 8 bases at V and 8 bases at J, with 27 bases between the two ends. The CDR3 runs to 15 residues.

This sequence joins TRBV10-3 and TRBJ1-1; 12 nucleotides agree with TRBD1. J gave up 1 base and V 2 bases, and 2 bases lay outside the gene matches. CDR1 is ENHRY and CDR2 is SYGVKD in the germline V gene. This CDR3 has 16 residues. The CDR3 sequence: CAISEGTGGSNTEAFF. The CDR3 coding sequence is TGTGCCATCAGTGAGGGGACAGGGGGCTCGAACACTGAAGCTTTCTTT.

The rearrangement joins TRBV9 to TRBJ1-1, with D unclear. The CDR3 extends over 12 amino acids. The V and J ends lost 3 bases and 3 bases respectively, with 6 bases between them. Germline loops: CDR1 SGDLS, CDR2 YYNGEE. CDR3 nucleotides: TGTGCCAGCAGCGCCGTAGACACTGAAGCTTTCTTT. Its protein is CASSAVDTEAFF. Using reference TRBV9 and TRBJ1-1 for the parts outside the CDR3, the full variable domain is DSGVTQTPKHLITATGQRVTLRCSPRSGDLSVYWYQQSLDQGLQFLIQYYNGEERAKGNILERFSAQQFPDLHSELNLSSLELGDSALYFCASSAVDTEAFFGQGTRLTVV.

The chain is built from TRBV28 and TRBJ1-1; D gene unclear. With 5 bases removed from V and 6 bases from J, the gap between germline ends came to 7 bases. Germline V gene sequence: CDR1 MDHEN, CDR2 SYDVKM. This CDR3 contains 11 residues. The CDR3 bases are TGTGCCAGCAGTCGAATCCCTGAAGCTTTCTTT. Translation: CASSRIPEAFF.

This chain connects TRBV13 to TRBJ1-3; D is perhaps TRBD1 (6 bases). Germline CDR1 and CDR2: PRHDT and FYEKMQ (reference sequence). Trimming cost V 8 bases and J 2 bases, with 16 bases left between them. This CDR3 is 15 amino acids long. The CDR3 loop is CASGSGQQTGNTIYF. As DNA, the CDR3 is TGTGCCAGCGGATCCGGACAGCAAACTGGAAACACCATATATTTT.

The chain carries TRBV28 and TRBJ1-4, with unresolved D. There are 13 residues in the CDR3. Germline loops: CDR1 MDHEN, CDR2 SYDVKM. The V end lost 5 bases, the J end lost 8 bases, and 12 bases lay between the germline ends. The CDR3 loop reads CASSLPDGEKLFF. Written as DNA, the CDR3 is TGTGCCAGCAGTCTCCCCGACGGGGAAAAACTGTTTTTT.

The CDR3 loop reads CASSLAGDRTTYEQYF. CDR3 nucleotide sequence: TGTGCCAGCAGCTTAGCGGGCGACAGGACGACCTACGAGCAGTACTTC. The gene calls are TRBV7-8 and TRBJ2-7; D may be TRBD1 (6 bases). V lost 0 bases and J lost 2, with 14 bases in between. CDR1 SGHVS and CDR2 FQNEAQ come from the germline V gene. The CDR3 spans 16 residues.

This clone was detected only a few times. The chain carries TRBV7-9 and TRBJ2-2; D possibly corresponds to TRBD1 (5 bases). The V end lost 6 bases, the J end lost 3 bases, and 8 bases lay between the germline ends. The CDR3 consists of 13 residues. Germline loops: CDR1 SEHNR, CDR2 FQNEAQ (reference sequence). In nucleotides, the CDR3 is TGTGCCAGCAGTATGACAGACACCGGGGAGCTGTTTTTT. Its translation: CASSMTDTGELFF.

The J gene is TRBJ1-3, the V gene TRBV30; D gene unclear. Looked up from germline, CDR1 is GTSNPN and CDR2 is SVGIG (reference sequence). The CDR3 covers 14 residues. V gave up 1 base and J gave up 2 bases, with 9 bases separating them. The CDR3 DNA is TGTGCCTGGAGTGGAAGGGAGACTGGAAACACCATATATTTT. Translation gives CAWSGRETGNTIYF.

The chain recombines TRBV24-1 with TRBJ2-3; 9 positions match TRBD2. After removal of 6 bases from V and 3 bases from J, the junction contained 6 bases not matched to a gene. Germline lookup yields CDR1 KGHDR and CDR2 SFDVKD. This CDR3 comprises 15 residues. The CDR3 here is CATSISGSWTDTQYF. The CDR3 DNA sequence: TGTGCCACCAGTATTAGCGGGAGTTGGACAGATACGCAGTATTTT.

The V gene is TRBV7-6, the J gene TRBJ2-1; 12 positions match TRBD2. With V trimmed by 1 base and J by 9 bases, 4 bases remained unmatched. The CDR3 runs 15 residues. Germline V gene lookup returns CDR1 SGHVS and CDR2 FNYEAQ. CDR3 residues: CASSLELAGGSEQFF. CDR3 coding DNA: TGTGCCAGCAGCTTAGAACTAGCGGGAGGCAGTGAGCAGTTCTTC.

This clone was seen once. This rearrangement joins TRBV20-1 to TRBJ1-4; maybe TRBD1 (6 bases). Trimming took off 7 bases at V and 6 bases at J, with 9 bases between the two ends. Germline CDR1 is DFQATT and CDR2 is SNEGSKA (reference sequence). The CDR3 is 11 residues long. The CDR3 is CSVDSYEKLFF. CDR3 nucleotides: TGCAGTGTGGACAGCTATGAAAAACTGTTTTTT.

The CDR3 nucleotides are TGTGCCAGCAGCGAACAGGGGAATTCACCCCTCCACTTT. Translating gives CASSEQGNSPLHF. V and J are TRBV9 and TRBJ1-6; TRBD1 matches 7 bases. CDR3 length equals 13 residues. Germline V lookup: CDR1 SGDLS, CDR2 YYNGEE. With 3 bases clipped from V and 7 bases from J, the junction kept 1 base outside the gene matches.

The rearrangement links TRBV30 to TRBJ2-1; 9 bases map to TRBD2. Per germline, CDR1 GTSNPN and CDR2 SVGIG (reference sequence). The trim removed 2 bases at V and 5 bases at J, leaving 16 bases unmatched. The length of the CDR3 is 18 residues. CDR3 region: CAWSRKREAPAYDNEQFF. The CDR3 bases are TGTGCCTGGAGTAGGAAGCGGGAGGCCCCGGCCTACGACAATGAGCAGTTCTTC.

The V and J genes are TRBV5-4 and TRBJ2-3, with 10 bases aligning to TRBD2. Germline V lookup: CDR1 SGHNT, CDR2 YYREEE (reference sequence). Germline trimming cut 1 base from V and 3 bases from J; bases unmatched to any gene: 2. The CDR3 is made up of 15 amino acids. The CDR3 sequence is CASSLIAGGTDTQYF. CDR3 DNA: TGTGCCAGCAGCTTGATAGCGGGAGGTACAGATACGCAGTATTTT. Filled out from reference TRBV5-4 and TRBJ2-3, the complete variable domain reads ETGVTQSPTHLIKTRGQQVTLRCSSQSGHNTVSWYQQALGQGPQFIFQYYREEENGRGNFPPRFSGLQFPNYSSELNVNALELDDSALYLCASSLIAGGTDTQYFGPGTRLTVL.

This sequence joins TRBV6-5 and TRBJ2-5; no clear D. V lost 6 bases to trimming and J lost 2 bases, with 7 bases between them. This CDR3 is 12 amino acids long. The germline V gene has CDR1 MNHEY and CDR2 SVGAGI. CDR3 nucleotides: TGTGCCAGCAGCTTTCAGCAAGAGACCCAGTACTTC. It translates to CASSFQQETQYF.

This sequence joins TRBV28 and TRBJ2-2; TRBD2 matches 16 bases. The trim removed 3 bases at V and 5 bases at J, leaving 3 bases unmatched. Germline loops: CDR1 MDHEN, CDR2 SYDVKM. The CDR3 contains 17 residues. The CDR3 here is CASSLGLAGGLTGELFF. The CDR3 bases are TGTGCCAGCAGTTTGGGACTAGCGGGAGGGCTAACCGGGGAGCTGTTTTTT.